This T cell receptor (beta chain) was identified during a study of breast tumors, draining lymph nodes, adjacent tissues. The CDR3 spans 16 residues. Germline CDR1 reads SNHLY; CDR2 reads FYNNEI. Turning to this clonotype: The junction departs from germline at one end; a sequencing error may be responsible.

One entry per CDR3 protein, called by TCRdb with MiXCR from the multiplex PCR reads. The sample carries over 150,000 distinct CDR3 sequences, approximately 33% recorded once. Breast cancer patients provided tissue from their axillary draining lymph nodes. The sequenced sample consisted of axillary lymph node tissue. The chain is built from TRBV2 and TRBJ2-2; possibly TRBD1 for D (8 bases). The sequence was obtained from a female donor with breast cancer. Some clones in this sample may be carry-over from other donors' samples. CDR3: CASSSDRGILSGELLF. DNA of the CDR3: TGTGCCAGCAGTTCAGACAGGGGAATTTTGAGCGGGGAGCTGCTTTTT.